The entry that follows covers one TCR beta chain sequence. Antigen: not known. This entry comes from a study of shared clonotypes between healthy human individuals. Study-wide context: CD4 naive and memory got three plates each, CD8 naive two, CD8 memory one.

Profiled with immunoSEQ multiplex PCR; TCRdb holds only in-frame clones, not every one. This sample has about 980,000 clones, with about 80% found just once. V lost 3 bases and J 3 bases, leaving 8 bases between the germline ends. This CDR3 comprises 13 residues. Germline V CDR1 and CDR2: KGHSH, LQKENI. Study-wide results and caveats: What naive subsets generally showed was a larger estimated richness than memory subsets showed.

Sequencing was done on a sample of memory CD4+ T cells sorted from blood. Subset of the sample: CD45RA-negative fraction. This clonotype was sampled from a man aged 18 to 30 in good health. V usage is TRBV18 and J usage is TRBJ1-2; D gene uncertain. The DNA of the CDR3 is TGTGCCAGCTCACCGGGCAAGGACTATGGCTACACCTTC. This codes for CASSPGKDYGYTF.